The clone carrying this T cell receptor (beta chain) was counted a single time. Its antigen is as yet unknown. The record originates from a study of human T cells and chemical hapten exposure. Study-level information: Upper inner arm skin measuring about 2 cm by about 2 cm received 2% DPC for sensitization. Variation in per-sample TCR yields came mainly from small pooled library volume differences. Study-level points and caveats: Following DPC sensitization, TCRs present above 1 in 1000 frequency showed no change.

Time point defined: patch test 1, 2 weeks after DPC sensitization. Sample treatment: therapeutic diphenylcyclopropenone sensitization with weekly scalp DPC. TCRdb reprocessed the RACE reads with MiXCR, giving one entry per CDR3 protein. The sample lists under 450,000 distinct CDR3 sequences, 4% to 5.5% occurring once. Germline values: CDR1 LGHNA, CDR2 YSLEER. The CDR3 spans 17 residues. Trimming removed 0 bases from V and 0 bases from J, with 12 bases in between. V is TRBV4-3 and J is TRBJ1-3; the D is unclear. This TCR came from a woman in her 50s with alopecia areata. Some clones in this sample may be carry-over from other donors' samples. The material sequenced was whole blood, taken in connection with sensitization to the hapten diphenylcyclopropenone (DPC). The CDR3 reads CASSQDRAGVSGNTIYF. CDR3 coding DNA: TGCGCCAGCAGCCAAGATAGGGCCGGGGTCTCTGGAAACACCATATATTTT.